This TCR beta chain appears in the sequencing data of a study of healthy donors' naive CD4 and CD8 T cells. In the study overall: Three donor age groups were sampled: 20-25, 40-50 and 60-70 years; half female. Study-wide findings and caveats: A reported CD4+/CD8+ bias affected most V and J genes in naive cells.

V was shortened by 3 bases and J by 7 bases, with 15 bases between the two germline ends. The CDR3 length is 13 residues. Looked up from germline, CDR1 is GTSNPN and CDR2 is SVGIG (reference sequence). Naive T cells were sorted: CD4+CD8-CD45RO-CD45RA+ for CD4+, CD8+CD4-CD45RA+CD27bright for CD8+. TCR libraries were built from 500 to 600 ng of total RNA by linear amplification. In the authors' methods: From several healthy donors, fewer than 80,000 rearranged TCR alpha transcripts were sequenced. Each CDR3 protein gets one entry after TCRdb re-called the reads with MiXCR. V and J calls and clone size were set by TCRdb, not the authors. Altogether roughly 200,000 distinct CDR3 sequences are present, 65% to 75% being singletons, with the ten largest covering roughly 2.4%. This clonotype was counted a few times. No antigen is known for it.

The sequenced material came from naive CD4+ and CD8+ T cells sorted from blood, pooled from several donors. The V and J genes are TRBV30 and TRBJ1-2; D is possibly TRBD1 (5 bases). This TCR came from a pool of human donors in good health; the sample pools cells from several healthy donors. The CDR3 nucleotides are TGTGCCTGGAGCGTCGGGACGGGCTTTGGCTACACCTTC. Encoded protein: CAWSVGTGFGYTF.